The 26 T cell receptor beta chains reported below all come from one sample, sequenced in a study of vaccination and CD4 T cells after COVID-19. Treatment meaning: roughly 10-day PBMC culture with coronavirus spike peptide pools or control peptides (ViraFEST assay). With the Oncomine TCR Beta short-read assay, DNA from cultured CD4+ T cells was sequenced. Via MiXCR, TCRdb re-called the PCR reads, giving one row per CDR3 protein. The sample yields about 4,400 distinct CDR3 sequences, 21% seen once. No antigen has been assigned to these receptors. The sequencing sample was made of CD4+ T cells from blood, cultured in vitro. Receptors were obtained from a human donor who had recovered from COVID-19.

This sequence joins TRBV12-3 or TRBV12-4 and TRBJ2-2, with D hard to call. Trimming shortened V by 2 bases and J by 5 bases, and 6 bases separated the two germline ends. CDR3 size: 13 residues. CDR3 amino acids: CASSLLITGELFF. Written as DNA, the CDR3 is TGTGCCAGCAGTTTACTCATTACCGGGGAGCTGTTTTTT.

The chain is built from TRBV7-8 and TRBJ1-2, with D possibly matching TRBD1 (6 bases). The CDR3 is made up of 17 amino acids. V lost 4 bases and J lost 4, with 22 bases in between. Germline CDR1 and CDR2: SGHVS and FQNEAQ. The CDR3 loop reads CASSYQGLGASSYGYTF. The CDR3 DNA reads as TGTGCCAGCAGCTATCAGGGGCTGGGGGCGAGCAGCTATGGCTACACCTTC. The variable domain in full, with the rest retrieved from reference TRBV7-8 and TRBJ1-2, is GAGVSQSPRYKVAKRGQDVALRCDPISGHVSLFWYQQALGQGPEFLTYFQNEAQLDKSGLPSDRFFAERPEGSVSTLKIQRTQQEDSAVYLCASSYQGLGASSYGYTFGSGTRLTVV.

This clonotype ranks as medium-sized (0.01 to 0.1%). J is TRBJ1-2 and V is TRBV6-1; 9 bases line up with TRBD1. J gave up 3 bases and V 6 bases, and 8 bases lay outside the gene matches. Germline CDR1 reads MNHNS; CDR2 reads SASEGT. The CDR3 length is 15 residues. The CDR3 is CASRPPGQGHYGYTF. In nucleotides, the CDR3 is TGTGCCAGCAGACCTCCGGGACAGGGTCACTATGGCTACACCTTC.

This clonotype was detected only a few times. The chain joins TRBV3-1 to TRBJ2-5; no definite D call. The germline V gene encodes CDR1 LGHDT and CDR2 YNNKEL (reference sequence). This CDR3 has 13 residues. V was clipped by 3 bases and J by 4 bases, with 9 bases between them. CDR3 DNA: TGTGCCAGCAGCCAGGGAATAAGAGAGACCCAGTACTTC. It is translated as CASSQGIRETQYF.

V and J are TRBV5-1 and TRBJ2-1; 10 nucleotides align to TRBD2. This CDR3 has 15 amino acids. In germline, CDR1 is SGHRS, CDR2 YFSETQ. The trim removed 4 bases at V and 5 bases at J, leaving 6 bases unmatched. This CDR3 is CASSQTSGQHNEQFF. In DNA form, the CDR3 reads TGCGCCAGCAGCCAGACTAGCGGGCAACACAATGAGCAGTTCTTC. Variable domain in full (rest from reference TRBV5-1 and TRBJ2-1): KAGVTQTPRYLIKTRGQQVTLSCSPISGHRSVSWYQQTPGQGLQFLFEYFSETQRNKGNFPGRFSGRQFSNSRSEMNVSTLELGDSALYLCASSQTSGQHNEQFFGPGTRLTVL.

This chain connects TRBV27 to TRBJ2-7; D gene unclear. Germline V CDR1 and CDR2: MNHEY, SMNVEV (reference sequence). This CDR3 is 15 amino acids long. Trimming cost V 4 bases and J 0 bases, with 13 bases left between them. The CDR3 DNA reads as TGTGCCAGCAGTTCCCATGACACCCGCTCCTACGAGCAGTACTTC. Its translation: CASSSHDTRSYEQYF.

The CDR3 protein is CASSIQPGQGVEYF. The DNA for the CDR3 is TGTGCCAGCAGCATTCAGCCGGGACAGGGTGTCGAGTACTTC. The rearrangement uses TRBV5-5 and TRBJ2-7, with 9 bases that match TRBD1. V trimming: 4 bases; J trimming: 11 bases; junction bases outside the gene matches: 13. The CDR3 is 14 residues long. The germline CDR1 and CDR2 sequences are SGHKS and YYEKEE (reference sequence).

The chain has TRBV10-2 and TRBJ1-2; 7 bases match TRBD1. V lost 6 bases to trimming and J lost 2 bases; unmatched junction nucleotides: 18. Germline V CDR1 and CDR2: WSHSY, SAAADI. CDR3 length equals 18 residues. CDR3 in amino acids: CASSPRDSSFLRNYGYTF. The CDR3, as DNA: TGCGCCAGCAGCCCGAGGGACAGTTCTTTCCTGAGAAACTATGGCTACACCTTC.

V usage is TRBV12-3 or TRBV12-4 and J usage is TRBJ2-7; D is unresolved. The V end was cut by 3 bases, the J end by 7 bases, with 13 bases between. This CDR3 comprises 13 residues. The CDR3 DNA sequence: TGTGCCAGCAGTTTGGCAGGCGTTAGGGAGCAGTACTTC. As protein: CASSLAGVREQYF.

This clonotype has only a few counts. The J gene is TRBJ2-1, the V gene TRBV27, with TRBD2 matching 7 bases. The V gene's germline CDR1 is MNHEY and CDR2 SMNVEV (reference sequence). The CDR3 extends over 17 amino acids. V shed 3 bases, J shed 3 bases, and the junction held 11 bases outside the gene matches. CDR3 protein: CASSFRHLGGDYNEQFF. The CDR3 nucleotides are TGTGCCAGCAGTTTTCGGCACCTGGGGGGGGACTACAATGAGCAGTTCTTC.

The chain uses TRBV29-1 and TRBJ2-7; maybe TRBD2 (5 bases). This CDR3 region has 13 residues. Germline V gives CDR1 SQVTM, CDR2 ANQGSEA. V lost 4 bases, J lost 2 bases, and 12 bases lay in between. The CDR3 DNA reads TGCAGCGTTGTGGGAGCAACACCCTACGAGCAGTACTTC. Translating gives CSVVGATPYEQYF.

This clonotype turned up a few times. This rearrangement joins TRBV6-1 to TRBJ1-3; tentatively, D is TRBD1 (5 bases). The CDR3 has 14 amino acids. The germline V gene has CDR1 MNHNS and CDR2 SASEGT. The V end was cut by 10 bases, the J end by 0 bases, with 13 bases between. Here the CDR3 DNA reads TGTGCCACCTTCCCAGGGCACTCTGGAAACACCATATATTTT. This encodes CATFPGHSGNTIYF.

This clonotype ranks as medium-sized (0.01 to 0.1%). The CDR3 nucleotides read TGTGCCTCGAGGGCAGCGGGGGGATCACCCCTCCACTTT. It codes for CASRAAGGSPLHF. The chain joins TRBV6-1 to TRBJ1-6, with D possibly being TRBD1 (5 bases). In germline, CDR1 is MNHNS, CDR2 SASEGT. The CDR3 extends over 13 amino acids. Trimming removed 11 bases from V and 10 bases from J, with 18 bases in between.

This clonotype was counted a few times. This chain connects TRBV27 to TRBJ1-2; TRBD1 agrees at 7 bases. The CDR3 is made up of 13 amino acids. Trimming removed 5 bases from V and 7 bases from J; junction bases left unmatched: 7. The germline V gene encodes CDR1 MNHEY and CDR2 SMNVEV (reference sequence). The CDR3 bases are TGTGCCAGCAGTCACGACAGGGTTGGTGGCTACACCTTC. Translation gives CASSHDRVGGYTF.

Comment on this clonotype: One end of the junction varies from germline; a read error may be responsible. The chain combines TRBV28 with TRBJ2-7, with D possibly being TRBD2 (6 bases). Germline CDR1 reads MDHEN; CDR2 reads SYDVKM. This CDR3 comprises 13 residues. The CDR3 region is CASSLGRWGWSHF. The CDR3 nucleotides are TGTGCCAGCAGTTTAGGGAGGTGGGGTTGGTCGCACTTC.

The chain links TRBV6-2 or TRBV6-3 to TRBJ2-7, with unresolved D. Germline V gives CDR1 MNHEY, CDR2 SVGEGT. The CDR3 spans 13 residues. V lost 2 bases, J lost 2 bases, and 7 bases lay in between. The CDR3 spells CASSYDGTYEQYF. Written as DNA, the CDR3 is TGTGCCAGCAGTTACGACGGTACCTACGAGCAGTACTTC.

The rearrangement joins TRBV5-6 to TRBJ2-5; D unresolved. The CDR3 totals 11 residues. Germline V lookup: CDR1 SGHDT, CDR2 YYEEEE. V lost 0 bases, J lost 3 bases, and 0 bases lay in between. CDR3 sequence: CASSLEETQYF. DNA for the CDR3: TGTGCCAGCAGCTTGGAAGAGACCCAGTACTTC.

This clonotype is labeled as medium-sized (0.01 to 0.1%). CDR3 sequence (DNA): TGCAGTGCTAGAGAATTCGAAGGGGCTGGAAACACCATATATTTT. It yields the protein CSAREFEGAGNTIYF. The chain has TRBV20-1 and TRBJ1-3; TRBD1 might be the D (5 bases). CDR3 length: 15 residues. The germline V gene has CDR1 DFQATT and CDR2 SNEGSKA (reference sequence). V was pared by 0 bases and J by 2 bases, with 11 bases between.

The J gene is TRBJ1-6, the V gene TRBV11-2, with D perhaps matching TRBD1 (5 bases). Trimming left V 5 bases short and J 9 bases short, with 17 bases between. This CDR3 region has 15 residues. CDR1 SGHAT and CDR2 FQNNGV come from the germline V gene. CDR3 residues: CASSPNPGRGSPLHF. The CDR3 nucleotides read TGTGCCAGCAGCCCGAACCCGGGAAGGGGTTCACCCCTCCACTTT.

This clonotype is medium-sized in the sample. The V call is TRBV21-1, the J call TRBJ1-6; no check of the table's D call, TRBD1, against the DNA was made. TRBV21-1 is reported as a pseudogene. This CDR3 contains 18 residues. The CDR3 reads CASSTEAVKGKEDSPLHF. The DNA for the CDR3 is TGTGCCAGCAGCACGGAGGCGGTTAAGGGGAAGGAGGATTCACCCCTCCACTTT.

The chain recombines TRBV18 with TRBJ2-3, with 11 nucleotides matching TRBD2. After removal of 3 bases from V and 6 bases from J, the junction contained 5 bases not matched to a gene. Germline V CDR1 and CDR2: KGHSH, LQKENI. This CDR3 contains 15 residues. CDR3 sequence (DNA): TGTGCCAGCTCACCTAGCGGGGGGGCTTCGGATACGCAGTATTTT. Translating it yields CASSPSGGASDTQYF.

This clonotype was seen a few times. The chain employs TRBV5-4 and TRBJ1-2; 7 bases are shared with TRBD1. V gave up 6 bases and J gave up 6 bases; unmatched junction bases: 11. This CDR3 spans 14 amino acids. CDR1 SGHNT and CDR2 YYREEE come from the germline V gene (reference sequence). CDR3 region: CASTVTQGIHGYTF. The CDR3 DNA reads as TGTGCCAGCACCGTAACACAGGGGATACATGGCTACACCTTC.

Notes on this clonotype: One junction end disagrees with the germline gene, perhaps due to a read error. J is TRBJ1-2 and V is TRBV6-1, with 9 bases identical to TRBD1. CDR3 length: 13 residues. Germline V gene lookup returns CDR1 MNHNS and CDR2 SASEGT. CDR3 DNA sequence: TGTACCAGCAGGGGGACAGGGAACTATGGCTACACCTTC. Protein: CTSRGTGNYGYTF.

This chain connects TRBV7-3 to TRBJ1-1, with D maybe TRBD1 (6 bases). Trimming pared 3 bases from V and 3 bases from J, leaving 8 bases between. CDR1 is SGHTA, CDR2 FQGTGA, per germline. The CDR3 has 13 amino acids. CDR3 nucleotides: TGTGCCAGCAGCTTGAGGGGGGACACTGAAGCTTTCTTT. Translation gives CASSLRGDTEAFF. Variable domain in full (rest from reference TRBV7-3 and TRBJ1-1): GAGVSQTPSNKVTEKGKYVELRCDPISGHTALYWYRQSLGQGPEFLIYFQGTGAADDSGLPNDRFFAVRPEGSVSTLKIQRTERGDSAVYLCASSLRGDTEAFFGQGTRLTVV.

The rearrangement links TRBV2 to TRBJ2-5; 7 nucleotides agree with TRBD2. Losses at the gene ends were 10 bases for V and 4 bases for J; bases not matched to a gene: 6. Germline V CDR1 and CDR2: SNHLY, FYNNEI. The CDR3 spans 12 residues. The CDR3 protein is CAISWGGETQYF. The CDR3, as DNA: TGTGCCATCTCGTGGGGGGGAGAGACCCAGTACTTC.

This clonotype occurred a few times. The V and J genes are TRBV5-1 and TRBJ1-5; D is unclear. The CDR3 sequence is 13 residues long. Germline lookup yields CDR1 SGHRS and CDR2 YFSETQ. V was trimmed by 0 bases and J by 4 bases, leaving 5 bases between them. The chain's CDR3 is CASSLDPNQPQHF. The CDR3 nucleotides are TGCGCCAGCAGCTTGGATCCAAATCAGCCCCAGCATTTT.